The next 31 T cell receptor beta chains were all read from a single sample in a study of OX40 agonist ivuxolimab in advanced cancers. Sequenced by immunoSEQ multiplex PCR; TCRdb stores in-frame clones only, minus some. The sample holds roughly 58,000 clones, approximately 90% seen once. Sequencing was performed on CD4+ or CD8+ T cells sorted from blood, taken in a trial of the OX40 agonist ivuxolimab. These receptors were collected from an adult with an advanced solid tumor such as melanoma, head and neck, liver or kidney cancer.

Only a few counts were recorded for this clone. The chain is built from TRBV10-2 and TRBJ1-1; D is possibly TRBD1 (5 bases). Trimming cost V 2 bases and J 4 bases, with 17 bases left between them. Germline V lookup: CDR1 WSHSY, CDR2 SAAADI. This CDR3 contains 16 residues. CDR3 DNA sequence: TGCGCCAGCAGTGAGGGTGGACGGGGGGAGCGCACTGAAGCTTTCTTT. It yields the protein CASSEGGRGERTEAFF.

J is TRBJ2-1 and V is TRBV5-1; possibly TRBD1 or TRBD2 for D (6 bases each). Trimming took 1 base from V and 7 from J, leaving 12 bases between them. The CDR3 sequence is 14 residues long. CDR1 and CDR2 (germline): SGHRS, YFSETQ. The CDR3 nucleotides are TGCGCCAGCAGCTTGCCGGGGGCGCAAAATGAGCAGTTCTTC. Translated, it gives CASSLPGAQNEQFF.

The sample holds one count of this clone. The chain links TRBV5-1 to TRBJ1-2, with 10 bases matching TRBD1. CDR1 SGHRS and CDR2 YFSETQ come from the germline V gene. The CDR3 totals 16 residues. V lost 4 bases and J lost 6; bases outside the gene matches: 12. CDR3 region: CASSRRGQGEPNGYTF. CDR3 DNA sequence: TGCGCCAGCAGCCGCCGAGGACAGGGGGAACCTAATGGCTACACCTTC.

The V gene is TRBV7-3, the J gene TRBJ2-3, with D perhaps matching TRBD1 or TRBD2 (5 bases each). Germline V gene data show CDR1 as SGHTA and CDR2 as FQGTGA. This CDR3 region has 14 residues. V was trimmed by 4 bases and J by 8 bases, leaving 16 bases between them. The CDR3 loop reads CASSSGTARGTQYF. The CDR3 bases are TGTGCCAGCAGCTCGGGGACCGCGAGGGGTACGCAGTATTTT.

This clone showed up just once. The chain carries TRBV2 and TRBJ2-5; 8 bases line up with TRBD2. The end of the DNA is better explained by TRBJ2-7, so the J call may be wrong. This CDR3 has 18 residues. Germline V gives CDR1 SNHLY, CDR2 FYNNEI. The CDR3 reads CASSEWAGSSGSSYEQYF. CDR3 nucleotide sequence: TGTGCCAGCAGTGAATGGGCAGGGTCAAGCGGGAGCTCCTACGAGCAGTACTTC.

The DNA of the CDR3 is TGTGCCAGCTCACCGGGGGCAGCGCCTAACTATGGCTACACCTTC. This gives the protein CASSPGAAPNYGYTF. The rearrangement links TRBV18 to TRBJ1-2; maybe TRBD1 (6 bases). Germline V gene data show CDR1 as KGHSH and CDR2 as LQKENI. CDR3 length: 15 amino acids. V was shortened by 3 bases and J by 0 bases, with 11 bases between the two germline ends.

The chain couples TRBV29-1 to TRBJ1-1; D remains unclear. Germline assignment: CDR1 SQVTM and CDR2 ANQGSEA. The length of the CDR3 is 12 residues. The CDR3 loop is CSVTDVGTEAFF. The CDR3 DNA is TGCAGTGTAACAGATGTGGGCACTGAAGCTTTCTTT.

The CDR3 reads CAWSVLGQTNEKLFF. The CDR3 DNA reads TGTGCCTGGAGTGTACTGGGACAGACTAATGAAAAACTGTTTTTT. The J gene is TRBJ1-4, the V gene TRBV30, with 7 bases matching TRBD1. V shed 0 bases and J 2 bases; nucleotides not matched to a gene: 3. Germline loops: CDR1 GTSNPN, CDR2 SVGIG (reference sequence). The CDR3 extends over 15 amino acids. The variable domain in full, completed from reference TRBV30 and TRBJ1-4, reads SQTIHQWPATLVQPVGSPLSLECTVEGTSNPNLYWYRQAAGRGLQLLFYSVGIGQISSEVPQNLSASRPQDRQFILSSKKLLLSDSGFYLCAWSVLGQTNEKLFFGSGTQLSVL.

This rearrangement joins TRBV6-4 to TRBJ1-3; unclear D gene. Germline assignment: CDR1 MRHNA and CDR2 SNTAGT. The CDR3 has 14 residues. Trimming took 7 bases from V and 4 from J, leaving 14 bases between them. The CDR3 protein is CASTVPGLGNTIYF. The CDR3 coding sequence is TGTGCCAGCACCGTTCCCGGCTTGGGAAACACCATATATTTT.

The V and J genes are TRBV28 and TRBJ1-3; perhaps TRBD1 as D (6 bases). Germline-derived CDR1 and CDR2 are MDHEN and SYDVKM. This CDR3 is 15 amino acids long. V dropped 6 bases and J dropped 3 bases, with 15 bases sitting between them. In nucleotides, the CDR3 is TGTGCCAGCAGCACAGGACAGTCCTTTGGAAACACCATATATTTT. Protein sequence: CASSTGQSFGNTIYF. The full variable domain, in which reference TRBV28 and TRBJ1-3 provide the parts outside the CDR3, is DVKVTQSSRYLVKRTGEKVFLECVQDMDHENMFWYRQDPGLGLRLIYFSYDVKMKEKGDIPEGYSVSREKKERFSLILESASTNQTSMYLCASSTGQSFGNTIYFGEGSWLTVV.

This clone was counted once. The chain uses TRBV30 and TRBJ2-5; 7 bases are a match to TRBD2. CDR3 length equals 14 residues. CDR1 and CDR2 (germline): GTSNPN, SVGIG (reference sequence). V shed 3 bases and J 2 bases; nucleotides not matched to a gene: 6. In DNA form, the CDR3 reads TGTGCCTGGAGCTCCGGACTAGATCAAGAGACCCAGTACTTC. Translating gives CAWSSGLDQETQYF.

Notes on this clone: A read error may account for a junction end that differs from germline. The chain uses TRBV29-1 and TRBJ2-7, with D possibly matching TRBD1 (5 bases). Germline V gene lookup returns CDR1 SQVTM and CDR2 ANQGSEA. The CDR3 consists of 14 residues. CDR3 coding DNA: TGCAGCGCTGAACAGGACGGCGGCCCCTACGAGCAGTACTTC. It is translated as CSAEQDGGPYEQYF.

The chain carries TRBV6-5 and TRBJ1-5, with TRBD1 matching over 7 bases. V was clipped by 8 bases and J by 0 bases; unmatched bases: 7. The germline gives CDR1 MNHEY, CDR2 SVGAGI. The CDR3 is 15 residues long. This CDR3 is CASRGTANSNQPQHF. DNA for the CDR3: TGTGCCAGCCGAGGGACAGCTAATAGCAATCAGCCCCAGCATTTT.

CDR3 region: CASSRYRAGADEQYF. DNA of the CDR3: TGTGCCAGCAGTCGGTATCGAGCAGGGGCCGACGAGCAGTACTTC. This chain uses TRBV27 with TRBJ2-7; D possibly corresponds to TRBD1 (6 bases). The CDR3 consists of 15 residues. The V end lost 5 bases, the J end lost 5 bases, and 19 bases lay between the germline ends. CDR1 is MNHEY, CDR2 SMNVEV, per germline (reference sequence).

The V call is TRBV11-1, the J call TRBJ1-1; D is ambiguous. Germline V CDR1 and CDR2: SGHAT, FQDESV (reference sequence). The CDR3 length is 14 residues. V was cut by 5 bases and J by 5 bases, with 15 bases left in between. In DNA, the CDR3 is TGTGCCAGCAGCCAACGAGGAGGGTGGACTGAAGCTTTCTTT. Protein sequence: CASSQRGGWTEAFF.

The chain employs TRBV28 and TRBJ2-7, with D unresolved. V was pared by 6 bases and J by 0 bases, with 6 bases between. The V gene's germline CDR1 is MDHEN and CDR2 SYDVKM. The length of the CDR3 is 12 residues. This CDR3 reads CASSLFSYEQYF. DNA of the CDR3: TGTGCCAGCAGCTTGTTCTCCTACGAGCAGTACTTC.

The rearrangement uses TRBV30 and TRBJ1-4; 8 nucleotides match TRBD1. The junction had 8 bases not matched to a gene; V was cut back by 0 bases and J by 8 bases. The CDR3 has 15 amino acids. Germline loops: CDR1 GTSNPN, CDR2 SVGIG (reference sequence). Written as DNA, the CDR3 is TGTGCCTGGAGTGTCAGGGGGCCGTTGGAAGAAAAACTGTTTTTT. Translated: CAWSVRGPLEEKLFF.

This clone was detected only once. The chain uses TRBV28 and TRBJ1-1; unclear D gene. This CDR3 has 17 amino acids. The V end lost 2 bases, the J end lost 5 bases, and 21 bases lay between the germline ends. Germline lookup yields CDR1 MDHEN and CDR2 SYDVKM. The CDR3 DNA is TGTGCCAGCAGTTTAAGGAAGAGGGTGGGGAGAGGTACTGAAGCTTTCTTT. Its protein is CASSLRKRVGRGTEAFF. The full variable domain, completed using reference TRBV28 and TRBJ1-1, is DVKVTQSSRYLVKRTGEKVFLECVQDMDHENMFWYRQDPGLGLRLIYFSYDVKMKEKGDIPEGYSVSREKKERFSLILESASTNQTSMYLCASSLRKRVGRGTEAFFGQGTRLTVV.

This rearrangement joins TRBV18 to TRBJ2-3; D ambiguous. Germline lookup yields CDR1 KGHSH and CDR2 LQKENI. The germline V and J ends were trimmed by 0 bases and 2 bases, with 6 bases remaining between them. The CDR3 runs 14 residues. The CDR3 loop reads CASSPPLLTDTQYF. The CDR3 bases are TGTGCCAGCTCACCACCGTTACTCACAGATACGCAGTATTTT.

The chain recombines TRBV5-5 with TRBJ2-7; D is unresolved. Deletions cut 0 bases from V and 0 bases from J, with 10 bases between. The CDR3 loop spans 15 amino acids. CDR1 and CDR2 (germline): SGHKS, YYEKEE (reference sequence). The DNA of the CDR3 is TGTGCCAGCAGCTTGGAGACATTACCCTCCTACGAGCAGTACTTC. The encoded protein is CASSLETLPSYEQYF.

This chain links TRBV10-3 with TRBJ2-7; a weak D match, TRBD1 (5 bases). The V end lost 10 bases, the J end lost 2 bases, and 12 bases lay between the germline ends. Germline V gene data show CDR1 as ENHRY and CDR2 as SYGVKD. CDR3 length: 12 residues. The CDR3 loop is CATLTGTYEQYF. CDR3 nucleotides: TGTGCCACCTTAACAGGAACCTACGAGCAGTACTTC.

The CDR3 spells CASSLGAAQETQYF. The CDR3 DNA is TGTGCCAGCAGCTTGGGAGCGGCACAAGAGACCCAGTACTTC. This chain uses TRBV5-4 with TRBJ2-5, with D possibly matching TRBD2 (5 bases). Germline V gene sequence: CDR1 SGHNT, CDR2 YYREEE (reference sequence). V dropped 0 bases and J dropped 2 bases, with 8 bases sitting between them. CDR3 length: 14 residues. Together with reference TRBV5-4 and TRBJ2-5, the CDR3 gives the full variable domain: ETGVTQSPTHLIKTRGQQVTLRCSSQSGHNTVSWYQQALGQGPQFIFQYYREEENGRGNFPPRFSGLQFPNYSSELNVNALELDDSALYLCASSLGAAQETQYFGPGTRLLVL.

The chain carries TRBV9 and TRBJ1-1; the match to TRBD1 covers 12 bases. V lost 3 bases, J lost 7 bases, and 7 bases stayed unmatched. The V gene's germline CDR1 is SGDLS and CDR2 YYNGEE. This CDR3 comprises 15 residues. CDR3 coding DNA: TGTGCCAGCAGCGCCGGGGGACAGGGGGCGGGTGAAGCTTTCTTT. Translated, it gives CASSAGGQGAGEAFF.

This clone was recorded once. The chain couples TRBV18 to TRBJ2-1; TRBD1 is a possible D gene (5 bases). The CDR3 runs to 15 residues. Germline-derived CDR1 and CDR2 are KGHSH and LQKENI. Trimming took 2 bases from V and 6 from J, leaving 14 bases between them. CDR3 nucleotide sequence: TGTGCCAGCTCACCAGGGGCACGGTCTGGCAATGAGCAGTTCTTC. Translation gives CASSPGARSGNEQFF.

The rearrangement uses TRBV15 and TRBJ1-5, with D possibly TRBD1 on 5 matching bases. The CDR3 covers 16 residues. CDR1 and CDR2 from the germline V gene are LNHNV and YYDKDF (reference sequence). V lost 3 bases to trimming and J lost 6 bases, with 18 bases between them. CDR3 in DNA: TGTGCCACCAGCAGTCCTGGGGGGGGTCCAGGTCAGCCCCAGCATTTT. Its protein product is CATSSPGGGPGQPQHF.

The chain carries TRBV19 and TRBJ1-5, with 9 nucleotides matching TRBD1. The CDR3 has 15 residues. After removal of 7 bases from V and 3 bases from J, the junction contained 7 bases not matched to a gene. The germline CDR1 and CDR2 sequences are LNHDA and SQIVND (reference sequence). The CDR3 sequence is CASKKQGALNQPQHF. CDR3 nucleotide sequence: TGTGCCAGTAAAAAACAGGGGGCGCTCAATCAGCCCCAGCATTTT.

J is TRBJ1-3 and V is TRBV9; D not resolved. The CDR3 is 15 amino acids. V lost 0 bases, J lost 6 bases, and 13 bases lay in between. The V gene's germline CDR1 is SGDLS and CDR2 YYNGEE. CDR3 nucleotide sequence: TGTGCCAGCAGCGTAGGGGCAGACCAGGAAAACACCATATATTTT. Translating gives CASSVGADQENTIYF. The whole variable domain, filled in from reference TRBV9 and TRBJ1-3, reads DSGVTQTPKHLITATGQRVTLRCSPRSGDLSVYWYQQSLDQGLQFLIQYYNGEERAKGNILERFSAQQFPDLHSELNLSSLELGDSALYFCASSVGADQENTIYFGEGSWLTVV.

The V gene is TRBV2, the J gene TRBJ2-3; 7 bases match TRBD1. CDR1 is SNHLY, CDR2 FYNNEI, per germline. This CDR3 has 12 residues. V was clipped by 6 bases and J by 3 bases; unmatched bases: 0. The DNA for the CDR3 is TGTGCCAGCAGGGGACAGACAGATACGCAGTATTTT. Encoded protein: CASRGQTDTQYF.

Here the CDR3 DNA reads TGTGCCAGCAGCTACGGACTCGTAATGAACACTGAAGCTTTCTTT. Translated: CASSYGLVMNTEAFF. The chain combines TRBV5-5 with TRBJ1-1; D is unresolved. CDR3 size: 15 residues. Germline values: CDR1 SGHKS, CDR2 YYEKEE (reference sequence). Trimming took off 3 bases at V and 0 bases at J, with 12 bases between the two ends. The full variable domain, its missing parts supplied by reference TRBV5-5 and TRBJ1-1, is DAGVTQSPTHLIKTRGQQVTLRCSPISGHKSVSWYQQVLGQGPQFIFQYYEKEERGRGNFPDRFSARQFPNYSSELNVNALLLGDSALYLCASSYGLVMNTEAFFGQGTRLTVV.

The rearrangement uses TRBV30 and TRBJ2-5; tentatively, D is TRBD2 (5 bases). Germline V gene sequence: CDR1 GTSNPN, CDR2 SVGIG (reference sequence). V was clipped by 2 bases and J by 3 bases, with 10 bases between them. The CDR3 spans 13 residues. For the CDR3, the DNA is TGTGCCTGGAGTTTCCCGGGGAAAGAGACCCAGTACTTC. This gives the protein CAWSFPGKETQYF.

This clone was seen a handful of times. The V and J genes are TRBV30 and TRBJ2-2, with D perhaps matching TRBD1 (6 bases). The CDR3 consists of 12 residues. V was pared by 1 base and J by 10 bases, with 10 bases between. Germline CDR1 reads GTSNPN; CDR2 reads SVGIG (reference sequence). The CDR3 protein is CAWSGRGMELFF. Written as DNA, the CDR3 is TGTGCCTGGAGTGGCAGGGGCATGGAGCTGTTTTTT.